This T cell receptor (beta chain) comes out of a study of T cells after yellow fever vaccination. Study summary: Fractions of low cell number were prepared using SMART-Seq v4 Ultra Low Input.

The 5'RACE template-switching step produced TCR cDNA and added a universal primer site and UMIs. TCRdb reprocessed the 5' RACE reads via MiXCR and lists one record per CDR3 protein. Seen here are about 27,000 distinct CDR3 sequences, 4% to 5% observed once, and the top ten hold around 40%. This clonotype was counted at least ten times. Sequences were derived from PBMCs, either bulk or a sorted T-cell subset (CD4+, CD8+, memory, or dextramer-sorted; not recorded which), sampled on the day of the yellow fever booster vaccination. The sequence came from a man younger than 30 who received the YFV17D yellow fever vaccine.

The CDR3 DNA follows: TGTGCCAGCAGCCCATATCTAACTAGCTACACAGATACGCAGTATTTT. Translating gives CASSPYLTSYTDTQYF. The chain recombines TRBV7-2 with TRBJ2-3; weak D call: TRBD2 (6 bases). CDR1 and CDR2 (germline): SGHTA, FQGNSA. This CDR3 comprises 16 residues. Trimming took 5 bases from V and 2 from J, leaving 17 bases between them.